These 18 T cell receptor beta chains were all obtained from the same sample, sequenced in a study of vaccination and CD4 T cells after COVID-19 (dated by TCRdb to the early 2020s). Read against the paper, the sample's treatment or condition label means: approximately 11-day PBMC culture with coronavirus spike peptide pools or control peptides (ViraFEST assay). These TCRs are of unknown antigen specificity. Library preparation used PCR. TCRdb lists the instrument as Illumina iSeq 100. At the Johns Hopkins FTIC core, DNA from the cultured CD4+ T cells underwent TCR sequencing with the Oncomine TCR Beta short-read assay. TCRdb redid the processing of the public reads, applying fastp at Q25 and MiXCR, and retained in-frame beta chains. Each entry merges the rows of one CDR3 protein and shows their most common DNA and genes. This sample is represented by some 15,000 distinct CDR3 sequences; 60% to 80% of them were singletons. 20% of the sample lies in the top ten.

Sequenced sample: CD4+ T cells from blood, cultured in vitro. The receptors stem from a human donor who had recovered from COVID-19.

The J gene is TRBJ2-3, the V gene TRBV28; no firm D call. Trimming removed 5 bases at V and 8 bases at J, with 11 bases between. From germline, CDR1 is MDHEN and CDR2 SYDVKM. The CDR3 is 12 amino acids. The CDR3 DNA reads TGTGCCAGCAGTCCCTTGGTTCTTACGCAGTATTTT. Translating gives CASSPLVLTQYF.

The V gene is TRBV7-9, the J gene TRBJ2-1; D may be TRBD1 or TRBD2 (5 bases each). The V gene's germline CDR1 is SEHNR and CDR2 FQNEAQ (reference sequence). This CDR3 is built from 13 residues. V was pared by 3 bases and J by 6 bases, with 9 bases between. The CDR3 spells CASSFSGSNEQFF. CDR3 bases: TGTGCCAGCAGCTTCTCAGGGAGCAATGAGCAGTTCTTC.

The CDR3 DNA reads as TGTGCCAGCAGTTCCGCCCAGCACAGGAAAACTGAAGCTTTCTTT. Protein: CASSSAQHRKTEAFF. This chain connects TRBV28 to TRBJ1-1; weak D call: TRBD1 (5 bases). The V end was cut by 4 bases, the J end by 5 bases, with 17 bases between. CDR3 length equals 15 residues. Per germline, CDR1 MDHEN and CDR2 SYDVKM.

The chain links TRBV20-1 to TRBJ2-7; 9 bases are a match to TRBD1. The CDR3 contains 14 residues. V lost 3 bases to trimming and J lost 3 bases; unmatched junction nucleotides: 6. Germline assignment: CDR1 DFQATT and CDR2 SNEGSKA (reference sequence). The CDR3, as DNA: TGCAGTGCTAGGCAGGACAGGGGCCACTACGAGCAGTACTTC. Protein product: CSARQDRGHYEQYF.

The chain joins TRBV6-1 to TRBJ2-7; D is unclear. Trimming removed 3 bases from V and 2 bases from J, with 14 bases in between. This CDR3 has 15 residues. CDR1 MNHNS and CDR2 SASEGT come from the germline V gene. The CDR3 spells CASSDFLTAPYEQYF. The CDR3 DNA sequence: TGTGCCAGCAGTGACTTTCTCACTGCTCCCTACGAGCAGTACTTC.

The chain couples TRBV11-2 to TRBJ2-5; 9 nucleotides align to TRBD1. CDR1 and CDR2 from the germline V gene are SGHAT and FQNNGV. CDR3 size: 14 residues. V gave up 4 bases and J gave up 4 bases; unmatched junction bases: 4. DNA of the CDR3: TGTGCCAGCAGCTCAACAGGGGGCGGAGAGACCCAGTACTTC. Amino acids: CASSSTGGGETQYF.

The rearrangement links TRBV4-1 to TRBJ1-5; D not certain. The germline V and J ends were trimmed by 1 base and 7 bases, with 17 bases remaining between them. The germline V gene has CDR1 MGHRA and CDR2 YSYEKL. This CDR3 has 16 residues. Here the CDR3 reads CASSQGDGRSKQPQHF. CDR3 nucleotide sequence: TGCGCCAGCAGCCAAGGGGATGGGAGGTCGAAACAGCCCCAGCATTTT.

The chain has TRBV20-1 and TRBJ2-3; D is perhaps TRBD2 (6 bases). CDR1 is DFQATT, CDR2 SNEGSKA, per germline (reference sequence). This CDR3 region has 17 residues. The DNA of the CDR3 is TGCAGAACACTAAGCCGACTAGGAGTAGGAGGTACAGATACGCAGTATTTT. Its translation is CRTLSRLGVGGTDTQYF.

The chain carries TRBV2 and TRBJ1-2; the D is unclear. V lost 11 bases and J 4 bases, leaving 17 bases between the germline ends. Germline values: CDR1 SNHLY, CDR2 FYNNEI. There are 13 residues in the CDR3. The CDR3 sequence: CARGSGSPYGYTF. The CDR3 bases are TGTGCCCGGGGTTCGGGGTCCCCCTATGGCTACACCTTC.

The chain combines TRBV4-3 with TRBJ2-2; TRBD1 might be the D (6 bases). Germline CDR1 is LGHNA and CDR2 is YSLEER. V lost 5 bases and J lost 5, with 18 bases in between. The CDR3 is 16 residues long. CDR3 region: CASSGTGLRRTGELFF. The CDR3 bases are TGCGCCAGCAGCGGTACAGGGCTTCGACGGACCGGGGAGCTGTTTTTT.

The V gene is TRBV6-1, the J gene TRBJ2-2, with 10 nucleotides matching TRBD2. The trim removed 4 bases at V and 2 bases at J, leaving 7 bases unmatched. CDR3 size: 17 residues. The germline V gene encodes CDR1 MNHNS and CDR2 SASEGT. The CDR3 sequence: CASSAEPLAGNTGELFF. The CDR3 region has the DNA TGTGCCAGCAGTGCCGAACCACTAGCGGGAAACACCGGGGAGCTGTTTTTT.

The chain links TRBV30 to TRBJ1-2; no definite D call. The CDR3 length is 15 residues. V was cut by 2 bases and J by 4 bases, with 17 bases left in between. The germline CDR1 and CDR2 sequences are GTSNPN and SVGIG (reference sequence). In DNA, the CDR3 is TGTGCCTGGAGTCGACCAGTAGCGGCCTCCTATGGCTACACCTTC. Translation gives CAWSRPVAASYGYTF.

This chain connects TRBV6-1 to TRBJ1-5, with D perhaps matching TRBD1 (6 bases). Per the germline V gene, CDR1 is MNHNS and CDR2 is SASEGT. V lost 7 bases, J lost 9 bases, and 19 bases lay in between. CDR3 size: 14 residues. CDR3 residues: CASTREQGGTPQHF. CDR3 coding DNA: TGTGCCAGCACGCGGGAACAGGGTGGTACGCCCCAGCATTTT.

The chain employs TRBV24-1 and TRBJ1-2; D is ambiguous. The CDR3 extends over 11 amino acids. In germline, CDR1 is KGHDR, CDR2 SFDVKD. V gave up 4 bases and J gave up 9 bases, with 8 bases separating them. The CDR3, as DNA: TGTGCCACCAGTGAGTCACTGAGCTACACCTTC. Translating gives CATSESLSYTF.

This clonotype was counted a single time. This rearrangement joins TRBV6-5 to TRBJ1-5; D is possibly TRBD1 (6 bases). Germline CDR1 reads MNHEY; CDR2 reads SVGAGI. CDR3 size: 15 residues. V lost 4 bases and J 2 bases, leaving 12 bases between the germline ends. CDR3 DNA: TGTGCCAGCAGTTCAGGGGATTCGGGCAATCAGCCCCAGCATTTT. Its protein is CASSSGDSGNQPQHF.

The sample holds a few counts of this clonotype. The chain uses TRBV6-1 and TRBJ2-2, with TRBD2 as a possible D gene (6 bases). The CDR3 consists of 16 residues. Trimming cost V 5 bases and J 6 bases, with 19 bases left between them. Germline-derived CDR1 and CDR2 are MNHNS and SASEGT. The CDR3 nucleotides are TGTGCCAGCAGTCTTCGGGGGACGCCGCTTCCCGGGGAGCTGTTTTTT. This codes for CASSLRGTPLPGELFF.

This clonotype was seen only a few times. The genes are TRBV30 and TRBJ2-7, with a tentative D call TRBD2 (6 bases). The ends were cut back, 4 bases at V and 3 bases at J, with 13 bases in the middle. CDR1 is GTSNPN and CDR2 is SVGIG in the germline V gene (reference sequence). This CDR3 region has 13 residues. The CDR3: CAWNLGGRYEQYF. DNA for the CDR3: TGTGCCTGGAACCTCGGGGGACGCTACGAGCAGTACTTC. The full variable domain, completed using reference TRBV30 and TRBJ2-7, is SQTIHQWPATLVQPVGSPLSLECTVEGTSNPNLYWYRQAAGRGLQLLFYSVGIGQISSEVPQNLSASRPQDRQFILSSKKLLLSDSGFYLCAWNLGGRYEQYFGPGTRLTVT.

The J gene is TRBJ2-4, the V gene TRBV6-5, with 10 bases lining up with TRBD2. Per the germline V gene, CDR1 is MNHEY and CDR2 is SVGAGI. J lost 4 bases, V lost 1 base, and 4 bases had no gene match. The CDR3 is 16 residues long. The CDR3 here is CASSYWASGGKNIQYF. In nucleotides, the CDR3 is TGTGCCAGCAGTTACTGGGCTAGCGGGGGTAAAAACATTCAGTACTTC.